The next 10 T cell receptor beta chains were all read from a single sample in a study of metastatic and nonmetastatic thyroid tumors. TCRdb re-analyzed the PCR reads using MiXCR. In the table there are several thousand clones, approximately 15% of which are singletons. Treatment of any kind had been given to no patient before thyroid surgery. The sequenced sample consisted of blood. The source is a female donor with papillary thyroid cancer or a benign thyroid nodule (not recorded which). Some clones in this sample may be carry-over from other donors' samples.

This clone was seen repeatedly, ten times or more. The DNA for the CDR3 is TGTGCCAGCAGCTCCGACAGGGGCCTTGGATCCAAAGGAGATACGCAGTATTTT. It codes for CASSSDRGLGSKGDTQYF. The chain is built from TRBV11-1 and TRBJ2-3, with TRBD1 matching 8 bases. Germline V gene sequence: CDR1 SGHAT, CDR2 FQDESV (reference sequence). Unmatched junction bases numbered 17, after V lost 4 bases and J lost 5 bases. The CDR3 runs to 18 residues.

This clone was seen repeatedly, ten times or more. This rearrangement joins TRBV7-2 to TRBJ1-5; D is uncertain. Germline V gene lookup returns CDR1 SGHTA and CDR2 FQGNSA. V lost 4 bases and J lost 5, with 9 bases in between. The CDR3 is made up of 13 amino acids. The CDR3 loop reads CASSSQAHQPQHF. Here the CDR3 DNA reads TGTGCCAGCAGCTCGCAAGCCCATCAGCCCCAGCATTTT.

By proportion, this clone is medium-sized. CDR3 sequence (DNA): TGCGCCAGCAGCCGAACAGGGGCAGTGGACTATGGCTACACCTTC. This gives the protein CASSRTGAVDYGYTF. J is TRBJ1-2 and V is TRBV4-1, with 7 bases that match TRBD1. J was trimmed by 3 bases and V by 4 bases; bases with no gene match: 8. CDR1 is MGHRA and CDR2 is YSYEKL in the germline V gene. CDR3 length equals 15 residues.

In its sample, this clone was seen a few times. The genes are TRBV28 and TRBJ2-7; the D gene is possibly TRBD1 (5 bases). The germline CDR1 and CDR2 sequences are MDHEN and SYDVKM. This CDR3 is 14 amino acids long. V was trimmed by 6 bases and J by 3 bases, leaving 15 bases between them. The CDR3 DNA sequence: TGTGCCAGCAGATCTCCATCAGGGATCTACGAGCAGTACTTC. Translation gives CASRSPSGIYEQYF.

By share, this clone ranks as medium-sized. The chain links TRBV2 to TRBJ1-2, with a weak D call TRBD1 (5 bases). The CDR3 is 13 amino acids. The germline CDR1 and CDR2 sequences are SNHLY and FYNNEI. V was clipped by 6 bases and J by 4 bases, with 12 bases between them. CDR3 amino acids: CASRGTEIYGYTF. In nucleotides, the CDR3 is TGTGCCAGCAGGGGGACGGAAATCTATGGCTACACCTTC.

This clone is labeled medium-sized. The chain uses TRBV6-1 and TRBJ1-1, with 7 nucleotides matching TRBD1. Germline loops: CDR1 MNHNS, CDR2 SASEGT. The trim removed 5 bases at V and 0 bases at J, leaving 6 bases unmatched. CDR3 length: 15 residues. CDR3 sequence (DNA): TGTGCCAGCAGTACGACAGGGTTCATGAACACTGAAGCTTTCTTT. This sequence encodes CASSTTGFMNTEAFF.

This clone is judged medium-sized. The V call is TRBV19, the J call TRBJ1-4; D is possibly TRBD1 (6 bases). The V and J ends lost 5 bases and 0 bases respectively, with 10 bases between them. Per the germline V gene, CDR1 is LNHDA and CDR2 is SQIVND (reference sequence). The CDR3 length is 15 residues. The CDR3 region is CASSADSATNEKLFF. The CDR3, as DNA: TGTGCCAGTAGTGCGGACAGCGCAACTAATGAAAAACTGTTTTTT.

This clone has a count of ten or more. The gene calls are TRBV20-1 and TRBJ2-1; D is perhaps TRBD2 (6 bases). The V gene's germline CDR1 is DFQATT and CDR2 SNEGSKA (reference sequence). The CDR3 sequence is 16 residues long. V lost 0 bases and J lost 5, with 17 bases in between. The DNA for the CDR3 is TGCAGTGCTAGAGATAGCCTAGCGAGAACTCACAATGAGCAGTTCTTC. Protein sequence: CSARDSLARTHNEQFF.

This clone came up many times. The chain links TRBV3-1 to TRBJ1-1, with 12 bases matching TRBD1. This CDR3 is built from 18 residues. Germline CDR1 is LGHDT and CDR2 is YNNKEL (reference sequence). The trim removed 3 bases at V and 5 bases at J, leaving 13 bases unmatched. CDR3: CASSHLSGQGAGRTEAFF. CDR3 sequence (DNA): TGTGCCAGCAGCCACCTCTCGGGACAGGGGGCCGGTCGGACTGAAGCTTTCTTT.

This clone was seen a few times. This may be a read error: a much more frequent sequence differs by one nucleotide. Since the CDR3 does not end with the conserved phenylalanine or tryptophan, this likely comes from a read error. The chain carries TRBV6-1 and TRBJ2-1, with TRBD2 as a possible D gene (6 bases). The V and J ends lost 4 bases and 3 bases respectively, with 10 bases between them. Germline V gene lookup returns CDR1 MNHNS and CDR2 SASEGT. The CDR3 consists of 14 residues. The chain's CDR3 is CASSVAAGYNEQFL. The CDR3 DNA sequence: TGTGCCAGCAGTGTAGCGGCAGGCTACAATGAGCAGTTCCTC.